The present T cell receptor (beta chain) was sequenced within a study of chemoradiotherapy in HPV16-positive cancers. The V end was cut by 1 base, the J end by 6 bases, with 9 bases between. The CDR3 extends over 13 amino acids. The germline CDR1 and CDR2 sequences are LNHDA and SQIVND (reference sequence). Sequencing was performed with immunoSEQ multiplex PCR; in TCRdb, only in-frame clones are kept and a portion is missing. In the table there are about 36,000 clones, roughly 90% of which are singletons. Sequenced here: blood, sampled from a patient who underwent chemoradiotherapy. The chain uses TRBV19 and TRBJ2-5, with D hard to call. This TCR was recovered from a human donor with HPV-associated anogenital cancer. CDR3 protein: CASSIGSQKTQYF. The CDR3 DNA reads as TGTGCCAGTAGTATAGGCAGTCAGAAGACCCAGTACTTC.